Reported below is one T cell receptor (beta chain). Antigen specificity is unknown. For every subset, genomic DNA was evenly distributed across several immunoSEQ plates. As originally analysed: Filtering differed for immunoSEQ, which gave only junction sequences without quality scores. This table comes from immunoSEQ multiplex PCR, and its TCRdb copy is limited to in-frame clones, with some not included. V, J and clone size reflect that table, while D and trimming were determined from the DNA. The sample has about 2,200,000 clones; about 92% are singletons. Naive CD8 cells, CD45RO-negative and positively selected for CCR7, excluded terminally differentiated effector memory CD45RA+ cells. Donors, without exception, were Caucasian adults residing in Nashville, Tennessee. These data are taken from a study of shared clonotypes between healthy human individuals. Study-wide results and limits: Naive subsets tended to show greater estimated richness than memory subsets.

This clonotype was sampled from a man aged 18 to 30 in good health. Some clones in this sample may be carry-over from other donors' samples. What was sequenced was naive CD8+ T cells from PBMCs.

The CDR3 nucleotides are TGTGCCAGCAGCCATAGGGTAGTCCCAGATACGCAGTATTTT. Its protein product is CASSHRVVPDTQYF. This chain joins TRBV27 and TRBJ2-3; no reliable D call. Per the germline V gene, CDR1 is MNHEY and CDR2 is SMNVEV (reference sequence). Trimming stripped 6 bases from V and 4 bases from J, with 14 bases between. The CDR3 is 14 amino acids.